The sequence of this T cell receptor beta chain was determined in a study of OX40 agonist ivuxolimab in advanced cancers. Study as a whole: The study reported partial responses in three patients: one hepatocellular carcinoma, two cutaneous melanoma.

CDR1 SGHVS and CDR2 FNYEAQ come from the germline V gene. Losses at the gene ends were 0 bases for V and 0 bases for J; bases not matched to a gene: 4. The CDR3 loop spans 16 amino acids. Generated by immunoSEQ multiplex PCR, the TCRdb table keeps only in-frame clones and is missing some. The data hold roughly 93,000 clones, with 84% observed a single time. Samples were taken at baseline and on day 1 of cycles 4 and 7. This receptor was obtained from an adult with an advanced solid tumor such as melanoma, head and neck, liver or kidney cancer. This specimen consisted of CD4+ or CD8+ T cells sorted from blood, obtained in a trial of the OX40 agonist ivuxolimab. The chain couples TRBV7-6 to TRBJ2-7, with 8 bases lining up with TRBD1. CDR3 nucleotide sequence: TGTGCCAGCAGCTTAGCGACAGGGGCTAGCTCCTACGAGCAGTACTTC. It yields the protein CASSLATGASSYEQYF.